A selection of T cell receptor beta chains follows, all from one sample in a study of memory CD4+ T cells and cytomegalovirus serostatus. This table comes from immunoSEQ multiplex PCR, and its TCRdb copy is limited to in-frame clones, with some not included. The sample carries some 66,000 clones, about 70% recorded once. The specimen was memory CD4+ T cells from blood. The receptor source for this set is an adult in good health and CMV-seropositive. The CDR3 runs from the conserved cysteine through the conserved F or W. D genes are given only for firm matches. Where a row states a size, it is once, few, many or the class of an expanded clone; other rows omit it.

>TRBJ2-2|NA|TRBD1|TRBV27
CASSSGQGANTGELFF
TGTGCCAGCAGCTCCGGACAGGGCGCGAACACCGGGGAGCTGTTTTTT
>TRBJ2-5|NA|NA|TRBV29-1
CSVNPTETQYF
TGCAGCGTTAACCCCACAGAGACCCAGTACTTC
>TRBJ1-2|NA|NA|TRBV6-1
CASSEGSGLGYTF
TGTGCCAGCAGTGAAGGAAGTGGGCTTGGCTACACCTTC
>TRBJ1-5|NA|NA|TRBV2
CASSVGRTGQPQHF
TGTGCCAGCAGTGTAGGCAGGACGGGGCAGCCCCAGCATTTT
>TRBJ2-3|NA|NA|TRBV5-1
CASSLALNQDTQYF
TGCGCCAGCAGCCTCGCCCTGAACCAAGATACGCAGTATTTT
>TRBJ2-1|NA|NA|TRBV27
CASSSRTRYNEQFF
TGTGCCAGCAGTTCCAGGACTCGCTACAATGAGCAGTTCTTC
>TRBJ2-2|NA|TRBD1|TRBV6-6
CASSYSRTGHGELFF
TGTGCCAGCAGTTACTCGCGGACAGGGCACGGGGAGCTGTTTTTT
>TRBJ1-1|NA|NA|TRBV5-5
CASSLGDMRGTEAFF
TGTGCCAGCAGCTTGGGGGACATGAGGGGCACTGAAGCTTTCTTT
>TRBJ2-7|NA|TRBD1|TRBV5-3
CARSPRGDRGGTYEQYF
TGTGCCAGAAGCCCGCGGGGCGACAGGGGTGGAACCTACGAGCAGTACTTC
>TRBJ1-2|NA|NA|TRBV15
CATSRDRQGYGYTF
TGTGCCACCAGCAGAGATCGTCAGGGCTATGGCTACACCTTC
>TRBJ2-7|NA|NA|TRBV29-1
CSVPESGTYEQYF
TGCAGCGTCCCAGAGTCAGGGACCTACGAGCAGTACTTC
>TRBJ2-7|once|TRBD1|TRBV19
CASSLPGQGRNEQYF
TGTGCCAGTAGTCTCCCGGGACAGGGGAGAAACGAGCAGTACTTC
>TRBJ2-7|few|NA|TRBV29-1
CSVHRDYEQYF
TGCAGCGTTCACCGGGACTACGAGCAGTACTTC
>TRBJ2-3|NA|TRBD2|TRBV28
CASSLRLAGRADTQYF
TGTGCCAGCAGTTTAAGGCTAGCGGGGCGGGCAGATACGCAGTATTTT
>TRBJ2-5|NA|TRBD1|TRBV19
CASTPTGTETQYF
TGTGCCAGTACCCCGACAGGGACGGAGACCCAGTACTTC
>TRBJ2-2|NA|NA|TRBV7-9
CASSLESTGELFF
TGTGCCAGCAGCTTAGAAAGTACCGGGGAGCTGTTTTTT
>TRBJ2-1|NA|TRBD1|TRBV28
CASSGRQGERHEQFF
TGTGCCAGCAGTGGGCGACAGGGGGAGCGCCATGAGCAGTTCTTC
>TRBJ2-3|NA|TRBD2|TRBV19
CASRTTSGVTDTQYF
TGTGCCAGTAGGACGACTAGCGGGGTCACAGATACGCAGTATTTT
>TRBJ2-5|NA|NA|TRBV6-1
CASMRGETQYF
TGTGCCAGCATGAGGGGTGAGACCCAGTACTTC
>TRBJ2-7|few|TRBD2|TRBV15
CATSTSSGRGEQYF
TGTGCCACCAGCACGTCTAGCGGGAGAGGCGAGCAGTACTTC
>TRBJ1-4|few|TRBD1|TRBV19
CASSWTGGDEKLFF
TGTGCCAGTAGCTGGACAGGGGGAGATGAAAAACTGTTTTTT
>TRBJ2-7|NA|NA|TRBV30
CAWSVLGNRAYEQYF
TGTGCCTGGAGTGTACTGGGGAACAGGGCTTACGAGCAGTACTTC
>TRBJ1-1|few|NA|TRBV19
CASSIQGSTEAFF
TGTGCCAGTAGTATCCAGGGATCCACTGAAGCTTTCTTT
>TRBJ2-3|NA|NA|TRBV7-9
CASSRTESTDTQYF
TGTGCCAGCAGCCGGACAGAGAGCACAGATACGCAGTATTTT
>TRBJ1-1|NA|TRBD1|TRBV6-5
CASFRGRDTEAFF
TGTGCCAGCTTCAGGGGGAGAGACACTGAAGCTTTCTTT
>TRBJ2-2|NA|TRBD2|TRBV18
CASSPLAGVNTGELFF
TGTGCCAGCTCACCACTAGCGGGAGTGAACACCGGGGAGCTGTTTTTT
>TRBJ1-2|NA|NA|TRBV27
CASRRRGINYGYTF
TGTGCCAGCAGACGTCGAGGGATCAACTATGGCTACACCTTC
>TRBJ1-1|NA|NA|TRBV9
CASSVQGGDTEAFF
TGTGCCAGCAGCGTGCAGGGCGGGGACACTGAAGCTTTCTTT
>TRBJ2-2|NA|NA|TRBV4-3
CASSQERPTNTGELFF
TGCGCCAGCAGCCAAGAGCGGCCAACCAACACCGGGGAGCTGTTTTTT
>TRBJ2-7|once|NA|TRBV7-9
CASSNPGGYEQYF
TGTGCCAGCAGCAACCCTGGGGGTTACGAGCAGTACTTC
>TRBJ1-2|NA|NA|TRBV29-1
CSVGGRVDGYTF
TGCAGCGTTGGGGGCAGGGTGGATGGCTACACCTTC
>TRBJ1-1|NA|TRBD1|TRBV5-4
CASSPDRAGSEAFF
TGTGCCAGCAGCCCGGACAGGGCGGGGTCTGAAGCTTTCTTT
>TRBJ1-2|NA|NA|TRBV6-1
CASSDGGRGYGYTF
TGTGCCAGCAGTGATGGGGGGCGCGGCTATGGCTACACCTTC
>TRBJ1-1|NA|NA|TRBV6-1
CASSEALNENTEAFF
TGTGCCAGCAGTGAAGCGCTAAACGAGAACACTGAAGCTTTCTTT
>TRBJ2-1|NA|TRBD2|TRBV5-1
CASSQIPSGGARNEQFF
TGCGCCAGCAGCCAAATTCCGAGCGGGGGGGCGAGGAATGAGCAGTTCTTC
>TRBJ1-2|NA|NA|TRBV28
CASSFPGGFNYGYTF
TGTGCCAGCAGTTTCCCCGGCGGTTTTAACTATGGCTACACCTTC
>TRBJ2-7|NA|TRBD2|TRBV4-2
CASSLSISSGRVYEQYF
TGTGCCAGCAGCCTTTCCATCTCTAGCGGGAGGGTTTACGAGCAGTACTTC
>TRBJ1-4|NA|NA|TRBV4-2
CASSPRHAGQNEKLFF
TGTGCCAGCAGCCCAAGACACGCGGGGCAGAATGAAAAACTGTTTTTT
>TRBJ1-1|NA|NA|TRBV18
CASSPEVRNTEAFF
TGTGCCAGCTCACCTGAAGTCCGGAACACTGAAGCTTTCTTT
>TRBJ1-5|NA|TRBD1|TRBV7-2
CASSLGGGGHQPQHF
TGTGCCAGCAGCTTAGGAGGGGGCGGGCATCAGCCCCAGCATTTT